This TCR beta chain is from a study of cytomegalovirus exposure and HLA in healthy donors. Study conclusions and caveats: In a later analysis, an Asian-associated ancestry cluster reportedly showed fewer N-insertions than the roughly 700-donor mean.

Germline-derived CDR1 and CDR2 are LNHDA and SQIVND (reference sequence). V dropped 5 bases and J dropped 1; count of bases not matched to a gene: 7. CDR3 size: 16 residues. This clone was seen once. Its antigen remains unidentified. Amplification used 60 Vbeta primers and 13 Jbeta primers. Sequenced by immunoSEQ multiplex PCR; TCRdb stores in-frame clones only, minus some. The sample holds approximately 150,000 clones, 82% seen once. Sequencing was done on a sample of PBMCs. This receptor was taken from a male donor in good health and CMV-seronegative. The V call is TRBV19, the J call TRBJ2-2, with TRBD2 matching over 7 bases. CDR3: CASSPASGENTGELFF. DNA for the CDR3: TGTGCCAGTAGTCCTGCTAGCGGAGAGAACACCGGGGAGCTGTTTTTT. Using reference TRBV19 and TRBJ2-2 for the parts outside the CDR3, the full variable domain is DGGITQSPKYLFRKEGQNVTLSCEQNLNHDAMYWYRQDPGQGLRLIYYSQIVNDFQKGDIAEGYSVSREKKESFPLTVTSAQKNPTAFYLCASSPASGENTGELFFGEGSRLTVL.